The subject of this entry is one T cell receptor (beta chain). These data belong to a study of T-cell memory formation after mild COVID-19. TCRdb re-called the 5' RACE reads through MiXCR, storing one row per CDR3 protein. Of around 400,000 distinct CDR3 sequences in the sample, about 24% were seen once. Germline assignment: CDR1 KGHDR and CDR2 SFDVKD. This CDR3 has 16 residues. V was shortened by 5 bases and J by 3 bases, with 17 bases between the two germline ends. Sequencing was performed on PBMCs or a T cell subset sorted from them (not recorded which). The genes are TRBV24-1 and TRBJ2-3, with D possibly being TRBD1 (6 bases). The receptor was derived from an adult woman who had mild COVID-19 (a few samples of this study predate the infection). Cell type and time point are not known. CDR3 amino acids: CATSAISRQGTDTQYF. Written as DNA, the CDR3 is TGTGCCACCAGTGCGATTAGCCGGCAGGGGACAGATACGCAGTATTTT.